The T cell receptor (beta chain) under discussion was sequenced for a study of blood T cell repertoires in COVID-19. This CDR3 is built from 15 residues. Per germline, CDR1 MNHEY and CDR2 SVGAGI. Trimming left V 7 bases short and J 0 bases short, with 15 bases between. TCRdb's copy holds only in-frame clones and misses some; the assay was immunoSEQ multiplex PCR. Seen here are about 65,000 clones, approximately 75% observed once, and the top ten hold under 15%. There are a few counts of this clone. The chain links TRBV6-5 to TRBJ1-1; D is uncertain. Sequences were obtained from peripheral blood. This TCR derives from a man at least 80 years old with acute or convalescent COVID-19. In DNA form, the CDR3 reads TGTGCCAGCAAGATGGCAGGAATAATGAACACTGAAGCTTTCTTT. Translation gives CASKMAGIMNTEAFF.